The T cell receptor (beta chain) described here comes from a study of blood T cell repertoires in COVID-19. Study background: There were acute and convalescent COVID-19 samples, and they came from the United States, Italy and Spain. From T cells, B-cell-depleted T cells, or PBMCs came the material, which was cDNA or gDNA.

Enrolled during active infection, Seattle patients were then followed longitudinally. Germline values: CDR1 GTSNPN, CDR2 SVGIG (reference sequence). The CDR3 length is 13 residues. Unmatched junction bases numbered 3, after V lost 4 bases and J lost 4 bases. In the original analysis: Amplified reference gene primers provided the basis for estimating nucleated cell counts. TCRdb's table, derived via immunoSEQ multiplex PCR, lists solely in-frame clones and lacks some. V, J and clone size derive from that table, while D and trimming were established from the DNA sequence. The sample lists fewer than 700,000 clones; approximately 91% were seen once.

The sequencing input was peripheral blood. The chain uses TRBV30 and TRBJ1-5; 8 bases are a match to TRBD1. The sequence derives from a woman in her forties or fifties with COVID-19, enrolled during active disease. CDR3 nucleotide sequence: TGTGCCTGGACAGGGGGCCGAAATCAGCCCCAGCATTTT. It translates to CAWTGGRNQPQHF.